Listed below are T cell receptor beta chains from one sample, sequenced in a study of cytomegalovirus exposure and HLA in healthy donors. Clones were read by immunoSEQ multiplex PCR, and TCRdb kept only the in-frame ones, dropping some. The sample includes fewer than 200,000 clones, 76% of them seen just once. The sample taken for sequencing was PBMCs. All receptors come from a man aged 55-75 years in good health and CMV-seronegative. Both conserved end residues are part of each CDR3. The D gene is left open where the match is weak. The listing skips clone size in some rows; elsewhere it reads once, few, many or a size class.

v_call,clone_size,j_call,d_call,cdr3_nt,cdr3_aa
TRBV5-1,NA,TRBJ2-5,NA,TGCGCCAGCAGCTTGGAATTGAGTGAGACCCAGTACTTC,CASSLELSETQYF
TRBV9,NA,TRBJ1-4,NA,TGTGCCAGCAGCCAGACAGGATCTAATGAAAAACTGTTTTTT,CASSQTGSNEKLFF
TRBV7-2,NA,TRBJ2-7,NA,TGTGCCGTCTCGGAGGGAAGCTCCTACGAGCAGTACTTC,CAVSEGSSYEQYF
TRBV27,NA,TRBJ1-1,TRBD1,TGTGCCAGCAGTTTAATGACAGGGCGAATGAACACTGAAGCTTTCTTT,CASSLMTGRMNTEAFF
TRBV4-1,NA,TRBJ1-2,TRBD1,TGCGCCAGCAGCCAAAGACAGGGCAACTATGGCTACACCTTC,CASSQRQGNYGYTF
TRBV18,NA,TRBJ1-1,TRBD1,TGTGCCAGCTCACCACCTTTGGGACAGGCTGAAGCTTTCTTT,CASSPPLGQAEAFF
TRBV7-9,NA,TRBJ1-4,TRBD1,TGTTCCAGCAGCTTTGCCGCCGGGACAGTTAATGAAAAACTGTTTTTT,CSSSFAAGTVNEKLFF
TRBV7-9,few,TRBJ1-3,TRBD1,TGTTCCAGCAGCTTACAGGGGGCTTCTGGAAACACCATATATTTT,CSSSLQGASGNTIYF
TRBV2,NA,TRBJ2-2,NA,TGTGCCAGCAGCTCTAGACTGGGGAACACCGGGGAGCTGTTTTTT,CASSSRLGNTGELFF
TRBV7-9,few,TRBJ1-1,TRBD1,TGTTCCAGCAGCCCCCGACAGGGGTCGGCTGAAGCTTTCTTT,CSSSPRQGSAEAFF
TRBV11-2,NA,TRBJ2-1,TRBD2,TGTGCCAGCAGGCCTCTAGCGGGAGCTCACAATGAGCAGTTCTTC,CASRPLAGAHNEQFF
TRBV28,NA,TRBJ2-3,NA,TGTGCCAGCAGCTGGGGCAGGGTACCGCTCGGAGATACGCAGTATTTT,CASSWGRVPLGDTQYF
TRBV7-2,NA,TRBJ1-3,NA,TGTGCCAGCAGCTTAGTCGGCCAGGGAACCGGAAACACCATATATTTT,CASSLVGQGTGNTIYF
TRBV30,few,TRBJ1-1,TRBD1,TGTGCCTGGACCGGACAGGGGATAACCACTGAAGCTTTCTTT,CAWTGQGITTEAFF
TRBV7-2,NA,TRBJ2-2,NA,TGTGCCAGCAGCTTTACTACCGGGGAGCTGTTTTTT,CASSFTTGELFF
TRBV7-2,NA,TRBJ1-2,NA,TGTGCCAGCAGCCCCCGGTGGGGGGACTATGGCTACACCTTC,CASSPRWGDYGYTF
TRBV5-8,NA,TRBJ1-4,NA,TGTGCCAGCAGCTTGGCCGGACAGTCCGGACCAGCTAATGAAAAACTGTTTTTT,CASSLAGQSGPANEKLFF
TRBV11-2,NA,TRBJ2-7,TRBD1,TGTGCCAGCAGCTGGAACAGGGGATCCTCGGGGGAGCAGTACTTC,CASSWNRGSSGEQYF
TRBV5-6,NA,TRBJ2-2,TRBD2,TGTGCCAGCAGCTTGGGTACTAGCGGATACACCGGGGAGCTGTTTTTT,CASSLGTSGYTGELFF
TRBV5-6,few,TRBJ2-7,NA,TGTGCCAGCAGCTTTGGAGGTTGGACAGCTTCCTACGAGCAGTACTTC,CASSFGGWTASYEQYF
TRBV7-2,NA,TRBJ2-5,TRBD2,TGTGCCAGCAGCCCCCGGACTAGCGGGAGTGGCGAGACCCAGTACTTC,CASSPRTSGSGETQYF
TRBV7-2,NA,TRBJ2-3,NA,TGTGCCAGCAGCTTAGCCGGGACACCTAACACAGATACGCAGTATTTT,CASSLAGTPNTDTQYF
TRBV19,NA,TRBJ2-5,NA,TGTGCCAGTAGTCCCCAAGGAGACCAAGAGACCCAGTACTTC,CASSPQGDQETQYF
TRBV10-3,few,TRBJ1-5,NA,TGTGCCATCAGTGAACAGGGCCAAAATAGCAATCAGCCCCAGCATTTT,CAISEQGQNSNQPQHF
TRBV5-1,NA,TRBJ2-3,TRBD2,TGCGCCAGCAGCGAGGGACTAGCTGACAACACAGATACGCAGTATTTT,CASSEGLADNTDTQYF
TRBV7-9,NA,TRBJ1-5,NA,TGTGCCAGCAGCTTAGAGGGGGATCAGCCCCAGCATTTT,CASSLEGDQPQHF
TRBV19,NA,TRBJ1-1,NA,TGTGCCAGTAGTACCATCACTGGCACTGAAGCTTTCTTT,CASSTITGTEAFF
TRBV2,NA,TRBJ2-2,TRBD2,TGTGCCAGCACCCGGGGGGGCAACACCGGGGAGCTGTTTTTT,CASTRGGNTGELFF
TRBV11-2,NA,TRBJ2-3,TRBD2,TGTGCCAGCAGCCCATATAGCGGGGGGGCAGATACGCAGTATTTT,CASSPYSGGADTQYF
TRBV5-1,NA,TRBJ2-1,TRBD2,TGCGCCAGCAGCTTGGGACTAGCCCCCACCTACAATGAGCAGTTCTTC,CASSLGLAPTYNEQFF
TRBV7-7,NA,TRBJ2-2,NA,TGTGCCAGCAGCTTACAGGAGAACACCGGGGAGCTGTTTTTT,CASSLQENTGELFF
TRBV29-1,NA,TRBJ2-3,NA,TGCAGCGGGGGCTCGGGGGGCTCCTTGGGCACAGATACGCAGTATTTT,CSGGSGGSLGTDTQYF
TRBV10-1,NA,TRBJ2-5,NA,TGCGCCAGCACCCTCTTCGACAGCAAAGAGACCCAGTACTTC,CASTLFDSKETQYF
TRBV6-5,few,TRBJ1-4,NA,TGTGCCGACGGGGTTGAAAAACTGTTTTTT,CADGVEKLFF
TRBV9,NA,TRBJ2-1,TRBD2,TGTGCCAGCAGCGTAGTGGGGACTAGCGGGATCTATGAGCAGTTCTTC,CASSVVGTSGIYEQFF
TRBV2,few,TRBJ1-5,TRBD1,TGTGCCAGCGGTCGTGGGGCAGGGGGCGGGACCAATCAGCCCCAGCATTTT,CASGRGAGGGTNQPQHF
TRBV7-3,NA,TRBJ2-2,TRBD1,TGTGCCAGCAGCTTAATGTACAGGGGCGAAGGATCGAACACCGGGGAGCTGTTTTTT,CASSLMYRGEGSNTGELFF
TRBV7-8,NA,TRBJ1-2,NA,TGTGCCAGTCATGGGGGGAGTGGCTACACCTTC,CASHGGSGYTF
TRBV10-3,NA,TRBJ2-7,TRBD2,TGTGCCATCAGGGGACTAGCGGGACCCTACGAGCAGTACTTC,CAIRGLAGPYEQYF
TRBV5-1,NA,TRBJ2-7,TRBD1,TGCGCCAGCAGCTCGGCGACAGGGTGGTACGAGCAGTACTTC,CASSSATGWYEQYF
TRBV30,NA,TRBJ1-6,TRBD1,TGTGCCTGGACCCGACAGGGAAATTCACCCCTCCACTTT,CAWTRQGNSPLHF
TRBV7-9,NA,TRBJ2-7,TRBD1,TGTGCCAGCAGCTTAGCGGGACAGGGTTACGAGCAGTACTTC,CASSLAGQGYEQYF
TRBV4-3,few,TRBJ2-2,TRBD2,TGCGCCAGCAGCCAAGATCCAGCGGGGGGGTTCACCGGGGAGCTGTTTTTT,CASSQDPAGGFTGELFF
TRBV4-1,NA,TRBJ1-4,NA,TGCGCCAGCAGCTCCCAGGCAGGGTCGGAAAAACTGTTTTTT,CASSSQAGSEKLFF
TRBV9,NA,TRBJ2-1,TRBD2,TGTGCCAGCAGCCCAACAGCGACTAGCGGGAGTGATGAGCAGTTCTTC,CASSPTATSGSDEQFF
TRBV19,NA,TRBJ2-7,TRBD2,TGTGCCAGTAGTCCGGGGAGAGGGGGACTAGCGGTCGGTTTTGATGAGCAGTACTTC,CASSPGRGGLAVGFDEQYF
TRBV18,NA,TRBJ2-7,TRBD1,TGTGCCAGCTCAAGGGACAGCAGCTCCTACGAGCAGTACTTC,CASSRDSSSYEQYF
TRBV19,NA,TRBJ1-5,NA,TGTGCCAGTAGTATGACTACAGTAGGGAGTAGACAGCCCCAGCATTTT,CASSMTTVGSRQPQHF
TRBV5-1,NA,TRBJ1-5,TRBD1,TGCGCCAGCAGCTTGGGGACAGGGTATCAGCCCCAGCATTTT,CASSLGTGYQPQHF
TRBV18,NA,TRBJ2-7,TRBD1,TGTGCCAGCTCACCTAGTAGGGACAGCTACGAGCAGTACTTC,CASSPSRDSYEQYF
TRBV7-8,NA,TRBJ1-2,TRBD1,TGTGCCAGCAGCTTAGGAGACAGGGGGTATGGCTACACCTTC,CASSLGDRGYGYTF
TRBV6-1,NA,TRBJ1-2,TRBD1,TGTGCCAGCAGTATGATGCGACAGGGAGGAGGCTACACCTTC,CASSMMRQGGGYTF
TRBV7-2,NA,TRBJ2-5,TRBD2,TGTGCCAGCAGGGAGCGGGGGGAAGAGACCCAGTACTTC,CASRERGEETQYF
TRBV30,NA,TRBJ2-2,TRBD1,TGTGCCTGGAGTCGGACAGGGGCCGGGGAGCTGTTTTTT,CAWSRTGAGELFF
TRBV10-1,NA,TRBJ2-7,TRBD1,TGCGCCAGCAGTACTGGACAGGGGACCGACGAGCAGTACTTC,CASSTGQGTDEQYF
TRBV5-1,NA,TRBJ2-7,TRBD2,TGCGCCAGCAGCTTACGACTAGCGGGAGTGGGATTGAACTACGAGCAGTACTTC,CASSLRLAGVGLNYEQYF
TRBV6-4,NA,TRBJ1-2,NA,TGTGCCAGCACAGGGAGGAGGGTCAAAAACTATGGCTACACCTTC,CASTGRRVKNYGYTF
TRBV27,NA,TRBJ1-3,NA,TGTGCCAGCAGATTGAGCTCTGGAAACACCATATATTTT,CASRLSSGNTIYF
TRBV28,NA,TRBJ2-7,TRBD1,TGTGCCAGCAGTTTCCCAGGACAGGGCGGCGAGCAGTACTTC,CASSFPGQGGEQYF
TRBV28,NA,TRBJ2-1,NA,TGTGCCAGCAACGCCCCGGGGGCCAGGGGGTACAATGAGCAGTTCTTC,CASNAPGARGYNEQFF